This TCR beta chain was captured by sequencing in a study of blood T cell repertoires in COVID-19. Overall study: Both acute and convalescent COVID-19 samples were obtained from the United States, Italy and Spain.

Seattle participants joined during active infection and were tracked over time. Using immunoSEQ multiplex PCR, the repertoire was profiled, and TCRdb retains in-frame clones only, with some absent. The repertoire consists of over 200,000 clones, with approximately 90% occurring once and the leading ten covering 0.65% to 0.85%. V was clipped by 2 bases and J by 6 bases, with 14 bases between them. Germline V lookup: CDR1 SGHTA, CDR2 FQGNSA. This CDR3 spans 14 amino acids. The receptor was isolated from a man aged 60 to 69 with COVID-19, enrolled during active disease. The sample consisted of peripheral blood. This chain links TRBV7-2 with TRBJ2-7, with D possibly being TRBD2 (6 bases). The CDR3 DNA is TGTGCCAGCAGCTTACGGGAGATAAGAGGCGAGCAGTACTTC. It translates to CASSLREIRGEQYF.